This TCR beta chain was identified during a study of blood T cell repertoires in COVID-19. Study background: PBMCs, B-cell-depleted T cells, or T cells provided the cDNA or gDNA that made up the material.

Sequencing used immunoSEQ multiplex PCR; TCRdb keeps in-frame clones, though not all of them. The sample consists of over 90,000 clones, approximately 80% of them appearing once. This clone was seen a few times. Germline V gene data show CDR1 as SGHTA and CDR2 as FQGNSA. Trimming took 2 bases from V and 6 from J; bases not matched to a gene: 3. CDR3 length equals 14 residues. The chain couples TRBV7-2 to TRBJ2-2; 7 positions match TRBD1. The source material was peripheral blood. This TCR derives from a man older than 75 with COVID-19, enrolled during active disease. The CDR3 is CASSLRQGAGELFF. For the CDR3, the DNA is TGTGCCAGCAGCTTAAGACAGGGCGCCGGGGAGCTGTTTTTT.